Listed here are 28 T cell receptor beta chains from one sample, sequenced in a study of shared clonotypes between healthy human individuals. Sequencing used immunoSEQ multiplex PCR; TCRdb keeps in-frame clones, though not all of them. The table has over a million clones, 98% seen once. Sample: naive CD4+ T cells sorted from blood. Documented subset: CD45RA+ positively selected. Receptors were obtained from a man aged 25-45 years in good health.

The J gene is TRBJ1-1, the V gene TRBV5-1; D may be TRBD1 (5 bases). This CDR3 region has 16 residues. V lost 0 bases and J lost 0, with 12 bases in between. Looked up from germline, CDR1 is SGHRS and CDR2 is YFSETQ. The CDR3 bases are TGCGCCAGCAGCTTGGGGGTGGGCAGGGTGAACACTGAAGCTTTCTTT. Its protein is CASSLGVGRVNTEAFF.

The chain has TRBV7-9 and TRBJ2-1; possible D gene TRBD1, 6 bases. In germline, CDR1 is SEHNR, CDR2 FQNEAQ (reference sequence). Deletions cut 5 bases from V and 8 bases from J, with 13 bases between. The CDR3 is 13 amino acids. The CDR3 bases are TGTGCCAGCAGCCCTACTGGGGGCCATGAGCAGTTCTTC. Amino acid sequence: CASSPTGGHEQFF.

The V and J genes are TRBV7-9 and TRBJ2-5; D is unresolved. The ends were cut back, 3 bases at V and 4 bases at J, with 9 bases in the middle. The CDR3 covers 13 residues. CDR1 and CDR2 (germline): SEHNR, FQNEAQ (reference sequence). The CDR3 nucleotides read TGTGCCAGCAGCTTCTCGTCCCGAGAGACCCAGTACTTC. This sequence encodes CASSFSSRETQYF.

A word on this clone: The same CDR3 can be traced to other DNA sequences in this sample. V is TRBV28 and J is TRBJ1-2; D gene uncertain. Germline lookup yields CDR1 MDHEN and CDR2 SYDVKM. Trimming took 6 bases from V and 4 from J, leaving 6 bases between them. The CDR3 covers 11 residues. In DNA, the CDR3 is TGTGCCAGCAGCCCCGGCTATGGCTACACCTTC. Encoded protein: CASSPGYGYTF.

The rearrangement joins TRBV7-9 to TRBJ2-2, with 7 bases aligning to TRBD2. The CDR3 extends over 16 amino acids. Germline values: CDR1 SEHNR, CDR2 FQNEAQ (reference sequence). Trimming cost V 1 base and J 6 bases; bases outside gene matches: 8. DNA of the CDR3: TGTGCCAGCAGCTTAGACGGACTAGGAATGGCCGGGGAGCTGTTTTTT. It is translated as CASSLDGLGMAGELFF.

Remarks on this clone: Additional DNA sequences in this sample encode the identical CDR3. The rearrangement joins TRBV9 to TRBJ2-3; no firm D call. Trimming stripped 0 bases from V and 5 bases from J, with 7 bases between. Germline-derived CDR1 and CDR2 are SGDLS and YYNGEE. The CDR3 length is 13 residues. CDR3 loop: CASSVVVGDTQYF. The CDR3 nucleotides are TGTGCCAGCAGCGTAGTGGTGGGAGATACGCAGTATTTT.

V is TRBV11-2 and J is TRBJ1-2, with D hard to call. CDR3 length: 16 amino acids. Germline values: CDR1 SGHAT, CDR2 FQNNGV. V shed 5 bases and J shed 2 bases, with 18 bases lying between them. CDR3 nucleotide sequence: TGTGCCAGCAGCGAGAGTCCACAGTCGAGAAACTATGGCTACACCTTC. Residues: CASSESPQSRNYGYTF.

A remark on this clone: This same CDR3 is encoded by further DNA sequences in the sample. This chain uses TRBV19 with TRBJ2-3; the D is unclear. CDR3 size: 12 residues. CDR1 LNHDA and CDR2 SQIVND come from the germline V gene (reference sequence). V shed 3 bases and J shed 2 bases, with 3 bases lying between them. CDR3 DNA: TGTGCCAGTAGTATTTCCACAGATACGCAGTATTTT. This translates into CASSISTDTQYF.

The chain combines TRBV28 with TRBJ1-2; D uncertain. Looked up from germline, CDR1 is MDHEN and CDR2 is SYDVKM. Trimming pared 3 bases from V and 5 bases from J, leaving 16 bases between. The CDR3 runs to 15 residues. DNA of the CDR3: TGTGCCAGCAGTTTGGGTGGCCCCCCAGGTTATGGCTACACCTTC. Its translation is CASSLGGPPGYGYTF.

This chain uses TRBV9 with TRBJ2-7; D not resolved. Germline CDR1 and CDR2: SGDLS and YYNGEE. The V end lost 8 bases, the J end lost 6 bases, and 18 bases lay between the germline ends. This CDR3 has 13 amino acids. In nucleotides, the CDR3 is TGTGCCAGTTCTACAGTGGGATGGGGCGAGCAGTACTTC. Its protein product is CASSTVGWGEQYF.

In DNA, the CDR3 is TGTGCCAGCCAGTGGACAGCGATTCCCCCTCCGCAGTTCTTC. This sequence encodes CASQWTAIPPPQFF. V is TRBV28 and J is TRBJ2-1; D might be TRBD1 (6 bases). The germline V and J ends were trimmed by 8 bases and 12 bases, with 23 bases remaining between them. Germline assignment: CDR1 MDHEN and CDR2 SYDVKM. The CDR3 contains 14 residues.

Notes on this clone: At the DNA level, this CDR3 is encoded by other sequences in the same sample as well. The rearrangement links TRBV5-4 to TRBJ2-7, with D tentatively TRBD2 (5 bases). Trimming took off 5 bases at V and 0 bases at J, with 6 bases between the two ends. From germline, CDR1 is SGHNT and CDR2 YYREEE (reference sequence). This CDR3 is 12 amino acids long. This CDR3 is CASRGSSYEQYF. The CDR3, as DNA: TGTGCCAGCAGGGGGAGCTCCTACGAGCAGTACTTC.

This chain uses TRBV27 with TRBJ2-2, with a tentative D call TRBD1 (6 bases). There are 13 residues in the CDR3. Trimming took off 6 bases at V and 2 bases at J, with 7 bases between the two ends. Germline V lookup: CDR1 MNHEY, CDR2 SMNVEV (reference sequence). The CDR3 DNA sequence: TGTGCCAGCAGAGGGGGAAACACCGGGGAGCTGTTTTTT. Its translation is CASRGGNTGELFF.

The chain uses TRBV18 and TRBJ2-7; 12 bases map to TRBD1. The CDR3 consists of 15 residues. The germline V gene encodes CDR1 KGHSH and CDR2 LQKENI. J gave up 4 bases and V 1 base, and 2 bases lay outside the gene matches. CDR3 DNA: TGTGCCAGCTCACCACGGGACAGGGGGCTTTACGAGCAGTACTTC. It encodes CASSPRDRGLYEQYF.

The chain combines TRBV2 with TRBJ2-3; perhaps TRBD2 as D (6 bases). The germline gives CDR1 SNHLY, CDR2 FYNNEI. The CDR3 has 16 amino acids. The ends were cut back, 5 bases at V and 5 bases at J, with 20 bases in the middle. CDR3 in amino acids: CASSSLRGGDQDTQYF. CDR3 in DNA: TGTGCCAGCAGTTCCCTTAGGGGCGGGGACCAAGATACGCAGTATTTT.

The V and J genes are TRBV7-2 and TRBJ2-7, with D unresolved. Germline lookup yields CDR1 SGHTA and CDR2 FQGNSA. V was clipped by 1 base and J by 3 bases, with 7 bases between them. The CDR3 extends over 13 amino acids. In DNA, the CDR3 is TGTGCCAGCAGCTTAGTGCCGAACTACGAGCAGTACTTC. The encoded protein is CASSLVPNYEQYF. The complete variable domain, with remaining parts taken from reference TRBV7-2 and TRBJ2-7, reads GAGVSQSPSNKVTEKGKDVELRCDPISGHTALYWYRQSLGQGLEFLIYFQGNSAPDKSGLPSDRFSAERTGGSVSTLTIQRTQQEDSAVYLCASSLVPNYEQYFGPGTRLTVT.

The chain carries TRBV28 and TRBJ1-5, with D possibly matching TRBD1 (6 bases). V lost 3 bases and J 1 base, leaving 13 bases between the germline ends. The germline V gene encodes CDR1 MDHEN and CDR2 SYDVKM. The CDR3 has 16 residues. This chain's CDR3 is CASSLSARGSNQPQHF. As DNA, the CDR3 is TGTGCCAGCAGTTTGAGTGCCAGGGGAAGCAATCAGCCCCAGCATTTT.

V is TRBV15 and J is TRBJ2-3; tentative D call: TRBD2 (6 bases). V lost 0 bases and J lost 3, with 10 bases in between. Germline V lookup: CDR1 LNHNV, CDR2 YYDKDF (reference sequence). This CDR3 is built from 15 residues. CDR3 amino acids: CATSRDPLATDTQYF. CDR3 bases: TGTGCCACCAGCAGAGATCCCCTAGCGACAGATACGCAGTATTTT.

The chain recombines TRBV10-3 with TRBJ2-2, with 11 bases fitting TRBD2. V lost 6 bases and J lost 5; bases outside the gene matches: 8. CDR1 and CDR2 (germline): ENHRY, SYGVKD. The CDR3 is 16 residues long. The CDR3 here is CAISFTSGSGTGELFF. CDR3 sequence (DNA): TGTGCCATCAGCTTCACTAGCGGGAGTGGGACCGGGGAGCTGTTTTTT.

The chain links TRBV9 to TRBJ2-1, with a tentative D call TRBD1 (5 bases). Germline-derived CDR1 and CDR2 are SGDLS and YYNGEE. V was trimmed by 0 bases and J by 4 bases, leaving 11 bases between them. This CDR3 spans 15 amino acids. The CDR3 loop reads CASSVGRQTYNEQFF. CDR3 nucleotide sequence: TGTGCCAGCAGCGTAGGGCGACAGACTTACAATGAGCAGTTCTTC.

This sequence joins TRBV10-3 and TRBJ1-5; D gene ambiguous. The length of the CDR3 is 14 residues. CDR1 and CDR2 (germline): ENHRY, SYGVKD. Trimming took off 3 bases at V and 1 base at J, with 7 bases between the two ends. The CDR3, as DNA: TGTGCCATCAGTGACAGGTTGAGCAATCAGCCCCAGCATTTT. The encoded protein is CAISDRLSNQPQHF.

CDR3 amino acids: CASSLRLGSITQETQYF. CDR3 in DNA: TGCGCCAGCAGCTTACGGTTAGGCAGTATTACTCAAGAGACCCAGTACTTC. The rearrangement uses TRBV5-1 and TRBJ2-5; D is undetermined. Trimming pared 2 bases from V and 2 bases from J, leaving 19 bases between. This CDR3 has 17 residues. Germline loops: CDR1 SGHRS, CDR2 YFSETQ.

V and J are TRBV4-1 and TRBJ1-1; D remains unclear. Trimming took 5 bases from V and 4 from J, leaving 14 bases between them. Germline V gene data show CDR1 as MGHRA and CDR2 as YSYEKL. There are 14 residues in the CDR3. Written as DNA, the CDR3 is TGCGCCAGCAGCACCGACACCTCGTTCACTGAAGCTTTCTTT. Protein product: CASSTDTSFTEAFF.

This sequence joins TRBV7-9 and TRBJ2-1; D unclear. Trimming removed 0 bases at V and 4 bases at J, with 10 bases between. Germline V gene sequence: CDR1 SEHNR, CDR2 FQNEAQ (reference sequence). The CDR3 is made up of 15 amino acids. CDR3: CASSLALSIYNEQFF. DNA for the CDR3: TGTGCCAGCAGCTTAGCGCTCTCCATATACAATGAGCAGTTCTTC.

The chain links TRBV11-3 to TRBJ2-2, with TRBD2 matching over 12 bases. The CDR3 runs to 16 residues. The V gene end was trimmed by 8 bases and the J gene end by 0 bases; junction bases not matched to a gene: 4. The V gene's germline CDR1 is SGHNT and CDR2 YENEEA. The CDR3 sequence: CASRLAGGANTGELFF. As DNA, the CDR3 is TGTGCCAGCCGTCTAGCGGGAGGGGCGAACACCGGGGAGCTGTTTTTT.

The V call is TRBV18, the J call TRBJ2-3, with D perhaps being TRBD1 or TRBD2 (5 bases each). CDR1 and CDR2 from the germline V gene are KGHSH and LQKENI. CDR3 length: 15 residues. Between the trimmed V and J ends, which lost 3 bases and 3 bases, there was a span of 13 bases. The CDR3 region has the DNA TGTGCCAGCTCACCGGTGCAGGGCGGGACAGATACGCAGTATTTT. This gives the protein CASSPVQGGTDTQYF.

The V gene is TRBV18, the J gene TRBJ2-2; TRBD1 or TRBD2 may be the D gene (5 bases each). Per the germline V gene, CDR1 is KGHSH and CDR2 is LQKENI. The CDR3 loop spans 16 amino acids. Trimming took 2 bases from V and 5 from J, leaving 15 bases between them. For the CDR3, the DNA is TGTGCCAGCTCACCAGGGCGGGCAGGGCGAACCGGGGAGCTGTTTTTT. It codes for CASSPGRAGRTGELFF.

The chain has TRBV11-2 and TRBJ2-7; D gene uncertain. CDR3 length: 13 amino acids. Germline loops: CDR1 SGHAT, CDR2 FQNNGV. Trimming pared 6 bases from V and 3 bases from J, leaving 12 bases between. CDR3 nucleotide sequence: TGTGCCAGCAGTCCACCCAGCAGCTACGAGCAGTACTTC. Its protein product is CASSPPSSYEQYF.